Below, 6 T cell receptor beta chains from the same sample are listed, as sequenced in a study of cytomegalovirus exposure and HLA in healthy donors. Researchers ran the PCR with 60 Vbeta and 13 Jbeta primers. Using immunoSEQ multiplex PCR, the repertoire was profiled, and TCRdb retains in-frame clones only, with some absent. This sample contains about 190,000 clones. Sequencing was carried out using PBMCs. These receptors were collected from a woman aged 25 to 45 in good health and CMV-seropositive.

The chain has TRBV7-8 and TRBJ2-5, with 7 bases matching TRBD1. V lost 2 bases to trimming and J lost 3 bases; unmatched junction nucleotides: 6. This CDR3 comprises 15 residues. The germline CDR1 and CDR2 sequences are SGHVS and FQNEAQ. CDR3 nucleotide sequence: TGTGCCAGCAGCTTATCCGGACAGGTCGAAGAGACCCAGTACTTC. Translated, it gives CASSLSGQVEETQYF.

The genes are TRBV9 and TRBJ1-5; a weak D match, TRBD1 (6 bases). Trimming removed 0 bases from V and 5 bases from J, with 18 bases in between. This CDR3 contains 17 residues. Germline loops: CDR1 SGDLS, CDR2 YYNGEE. The chain's CDR3 is CASSVVEVGAMDQPQHF. For the CDR3, the DNA is TGTGCCAGCAGCGTAGTTGAAGTGGGGGCGATGGATCAGCCCCAGCATTTT. The whole variable domain, filled in from reference TRBV9 and TRBJ1-5, reads DSGVTQTPKHLITATGQRVTLRCSPRSGDLSVYWYQQSLDQGLQFLIQYYNGEERAKGNILERFSAQQFPDLHSELNLSSLELGDSALYFCASSVVEVGAMDQPQHFGDGTRLSIL.

This chain joins TRBV10-3 and TRBJ1-5; the match to TRBD1 covers 10 bases. Per germline, CDR1 ENHRY and CDR2 SYGVKD. The length of the CDR3 is 15 residues. V dropped 6 bases and J dropped 4; count of bases not matched to a gene: 6. The CDR3 loop is CAISPGQGDNQPQHF. CDR3 DNA sequence: TGTGCCATCAGCCCCGGACAGGGGGATAATCAGCCCCAGCATTTT.

The chain employs TRBV6-5 and TRBJ2-5; TRBD2 matches at 10 bases. The CDR3 is made up of 16 amino acids. With 2 bases clipped from V and 4 bases from J, the junction kept 7 bases outside the gene matches. Germline V lookup: CDR1 MNHEY, CDR2 SVGAGI. DNA for the CDR3: TGTGCCAGCAGTTACCAAGCGGGAGGGCCTGGAGAGACCCAGTACTTC. Translating gives CASSYQAGGPGETQYF.

The J gene is TRBJ2-2, the V gene TRBV7-9; D may be TRBD1 (6 bases). Germline loops: CDR1 SEHNR, CDR2 FQNEAQ (reference sequence). The CDR3 has 14 residues. Trimming cost V 6 bases and J 4 bases, with 12 bases left between them. The CDR3 sequence: CASRLTGLTGELFF. CDR3 coding DNA: TGTGCCAGCAGACTAACAGGGCTCACCGGGGAGCTGTTTTTT.

CDR3 sequence: CASSLLVIGTEAFF. The DNA for the CDR3 is TGTGCCAGCAGCTTACTGGTCATCGGCACTGAAGCTTTCTTT. This sequence joins TRBV11-2 and TRBJ1-1; D gene ambiguous. V lost 2 bases and J 4 bases, leaving 11 bases between the germline ends. The CDR3 extends over 14 amino acids. The V gene's germline CDR1 is SGHAT and CDR2 FQNNGV.